This T cell receptor (beta chain) emerged from a study of cytomegalovirus exposure and HLA in healthy donors. On the study more broadly: A data release that came early held 80 million or so unique TCRs from HLA-typed donors. Regarding the study as a whole: A later analysis linked a missense DCLRE1C variant to TCR beta V- and J-gene trimming. Reportedly, a later analysis found an Asian-associated ancestry cluster had fewer N-insertions than the approximately 700-donor mean. Cytomegalovirus-associated status was assigned to some 180 TCR beta chains.

This clone was counted a single time. Antigen unknown. The primer mix had 60 Vbeta and 13 Jbeta primers. Sequencing was performed with immunoSEQ multiplex PCR; in TCRdb, only in-frame clones are kept and a portion is missing. There are roughly 150,000 clones in the sample; 65% to 75% occur only once, and 3.5% to 5% lies in the top ten. The V and J ends lost 6 bases and 9 bases respectively, with 17 bases between them. Germline V gives CDR1 MNHEY, CDR2 SMNVEV (reference sequence). CDR3 length: 13 amino acids. The chain recombines TRBV27 with TRBJ1-1; a possible D gene is TRBD1 (6 bases). Input material: PBMCs. This TCR derives from a man in his 60s in good health and CMV-seronegative. The CDR3 nucleotides are TGTGCCAGCAGCCAACAGGGCGTCCCAAAAGCTTTCTTT. This codes for CASSQQGVPKAFF.